Included here is one T cell receptor (beta chain) sequence, with context. Ages ranged from about 18 to 89 years, with residence in 20 to 30 US areas. Two negative PCRs, clearance, or symptom resolution had been documented for recovered Cohort 3 donors. Original methodology: Reference gene primer amplification gave nucleated cell count estimates. TCRdb keeps only in-frame clones here, not all; method: immunoSEQ multiplex PCR. V, J and clone size reflect that table, while D and trimming were determined from the DNA. The table includes a few hundred thousand clones, more than 85% detected once. These data belong to a study of blood T cell repertoires in COVID-19. Study-wide context: From the United States, Italy and Spain came samples of acute and convalescent COVID-19.

Trimming at V came to 4 bases and at J to 1 base, leaving 7 bases not matched to a gene. In germline, CDR1 is WSHSY, CDR2 SAAADI. CDR3 length: 16 amino acids. Sequencing was done on a sample of PBMCs or T cells enriched from blood (not recorded which). The chain has TRBV10-2 and TRBJ1-3, with 7 bases matching TRBD1. This sequence originates from a man aged 40-49 years who had recovered from COVID-19. The CDR3 region has the DNA TGCGCCAGCAGTGGACAGGGTCAATCTTCTGGAAACACCATATATTTT. Its translation: CASSGQGQSSGNTIYF.